These T cell receptor beta chains were read from a single sample in a study of spatial heterogeneity in lung cancer. TCRdb reprocessed the 5' RACE reads with MiXCR, giving one entry per CDR3 protein. The table lists 50,000 to 60,000 distinct CDR3 sequences, roughly 7% of them singletons. Specimen: PBMCs, collected at follow-up. The receptor source for this set is a female donor with early-stage non-small cell lung cancer. CDR3s include the opening cysteine and the closing phenylalanine or tryptophan. The D gene is left open where the match is weak. Not all rows give a size; the values are once, few, many and, for expanded clones, a class.

TRBV7-2	many	TRBJ2-3	TRBD1	TGTGCCAGCAGCTTGGTTCAGGGGGCGACAGATACGCAGTATTTT	CASSLVQGATDTQYF
TRBV20-1	NA	TRBJ2-5	TRBD2	TGCAGTGCTAGAGATAGCAGCGGGGGGGCTGGAGAGACCCAGTACTTC	CSARDSSGGAGETQYF
TRBV20-1	NA	TRBJ2-1	TRBD2	TGCAGACCGGGCTCGGGGGGGCGAGGCAATGAGCAGTTCTTC	CRPGSGGRGNEQFF
TRBV20-1	few	TRBJ2-1	NA	TGCAGTGCTAGAGATACCCTTGGGGAGCAGTTCTTC	CSARDTLGEQFF
TRBV7-9	NA	TRBJ2-5	TRBD1	TGTGCCAGCAGCTTATTGGGCCTTCAGGGGGCCCAAGAGACCCAGTACTTC	CASSLLGLQGAQETQYF
TRBV7-9	NA	TRBJ2-3	TRBD2	TGTGCCAGCAGCCCCCGACTAGCGGGGATGAGCACAGATACGCAGTATTTT	CASSPRLAGMSTDTQYF
TRBV18	few	TRBJ1-2	TRBD1	TGTGCCAGCTCACCACTCGAATCCCCCAGGGGGCGCGGCTATGGCTACACCTTC	CASSPLESPRGRGYGYTF
TRBV12-3/TRBV12-4	few	TRBJ2-5	NA	TGTGCCACCAGCAGGGGGGTCGAAGAGACCCAGTACTTC	CATSRGVEETQYF
TRBV5-1	many	TRBJ2-3	NA	TGCGCCAGCAGCATTCTGACAGGAGGCAGCACAGATACGCAGTATTTT	CASSILTGGSTDTQYF
TRBV7-6	few	TRBJ2-5	NA	TGTGCCAGCAGCTTATTAGGGACAGAGACCCAGTACTTC	CASSLLGTETQYF
TRBV2	many	TRBJ2-1	TRBD1	TGTGCCAGTAGGACAGGGGCATACAATGAGCAGTTCTTC	CASRTGAYNEQFF
TRBV5-1	NA	TRBJ2-1	TRBD2	TGCGCCAGCAGCCGAGGGGCCAGCGGGGGGCCGGGTGAGCAGTTCTTC	CASSRGASGGPGEQFF
TRBV16	few	TRBJ1-5	NA	TGTGCCAGCAGCCAGGGCAGGGGCCGTGCGGATCAGCCCCAGCATTTT	CASSQGRGRADQPQHF
TRBV12-3/TRBV12-4	NA	TRBJ2-7	NA	TGTGCCAGCAGGCAATATGGCGAGCAGTACTTC	CASRQYGEQYF
TRBV9	many	TRBJ2-2	NA	TGTGCCAGCGCCGGGGACACCAACACCGGGGAGCTGTTTTTT	CASAGDTNTGELFF
TRBV12-3/TRBV12-4	NA	TRBJ2-5	TRBD1	TGTGCCAGCAGTGTCGGGACAGAAGAGACCCAGTACTTC	CASSVGTEETQYF
TRBV5-6	few	TRBJ2-3	NA	TGTGCCAGCAGCCCCATAGACAGCCATAGCACAGATACGCAGTATTTT	CASSPIDSHSTDTQYF
TRBV7-2	many	TRBJ1-5	NA	TGTGCCAGCAGGCAGGGACCCAATCAGCCCCAGCATTTT	CASRQGPNQPQHF
TRBV6-2/TRBV6-3	few	TRBJ2-5	TRBD2	TGTGCCAGCCTACAAGCGGGGGGGCCTTGGGAGACCCAGTACTTC	CASLQAGGPWETQYF
TRBV5-4	many	TRBJ2-2	TRBD1	TGTGCCAGCAGCTTGTCCTCCTCCGGGACAGGGATGAACGGGGAGCTGTTTTTT	CASSLSSSGTGMNGELFF
TRBV4-1	NA	TRBJ1-1	NA	TGCGCCAGCAGCCAAAACCCCACAGGGAACACTGAAGCTTTCTTT	CASSQNPTGNTEAFF
TRBV27	NA	TRBJ2-2	TRBD2	TGTGCCAGCAGTTTATTCGGACTAGCGGGAGAGACCGGGGAGCTGTTTTTT	CASSLFGLAGETGELFF
TRBV2	many	TRBJ2-2	NA	TGTGCCAGCAGTCCGCTCGTCACCGGGGAGCTGTTTTTT	CASSPLVTGELFF
TRBV4-3	many	TRBJ2-1	NA	TGCGCCAGCAGCCAAGATCTCAGGCAGGGGGGGTACAATGAGCAGTTCTTC	CASSQDLRQGGYNEQFF
TRBV7-7	many	TRBJ2-2	TRBD1	TGTGCTAGCAGCTTAGCGCAGGCCCCTGGACAGGGGGCCGTCGGGGAGCTGTTTTTT	CASSLAQAPGQGAVGELFF
TRBV5-1	many	TRBJ2-3	NA	TGCGCCAGCAGCTTGAGGACAGCCACAATCACAGATACGCAGTATTTT	CASSLRTATITDTQYF
TRBV18	many	TRBJ1-1	TRBD1	TGTGCCGGCTCCGTGGGACAGACTGAAGCTTTCTTT	CAGSVGQTEAFF
TRBV29-1	many	TRBJ2-3	NA	TGCAGCGCGTTGATCGCAGGGCGTAGCACAGATACGCAGTATTTT	CSALIAGRSTDTQYF
TRBV20-1	many	TRBJ2-2	NA	TGCAGTGCTAGGTCCGCGGGGACGAACACCGGGGAGCTGTTTTTT	CSARSAGTNTGELFF
TRBV20-1	few	TRBJ1-6	TRBD1	TGCAGTGCTCCCGACAGGGATTCACCCCTCCACTTT	CSAPDRDSPLHF
TRBV20-1	many	TRBJ1-5	NA	TGCAGTGCTAGTAGGTATAGCAATCAGCCCCAGCATTTT	CSASRYSNQPQHF
TRBV4-1	NA	TRBJ2-7	TRBD2	TGCGCCAGCAGCCAAGCCTCGGGACTAGCGGGGGAAGAGCAGTACTTC	CASSQASGLAGEEQYF
TRBV28	many	TRBJ2-4	NA	TGTGCCACCCATGAAACCCTGCTAGCCAAAAACATTCAGTACTTC	CATHETLLAKNIQYF
TRBV5-6	few	TRBJ2-7	NA	TGTGCCAGCAGCTTGGAGGGTATCGGTTTTACCGAGCAGTACTTC	CASSLEGIGFTEQYF
TRBV2	NA	TRBJ2-5	NA	TGTGCCAGCATGTACCAAGAGACCCAGTACTTC	CASMYQETQYF
TRBV20-1	NA	TRBJ1-2	NA	TGCAGTGCTAGAGTCAGCCAGGACTATGGCTACACCTTC	CSARVSQDYGYTF
TRBV7-3	many	TRBJ2-7	TRBD2	TGTGCCAGCAGCCCCTTCGGGACCGCGGGGGGCGAGCAGTACTTC	CASSPFGTAGGEQYF
TRBV7-6	many	TRBJ2-1	TRBD2	TGTGCCAGCAGCCCAACCCTAACGGGGGGGTACAATGAGCAGTTCTTC	CASSPTLTGGYNEQFF